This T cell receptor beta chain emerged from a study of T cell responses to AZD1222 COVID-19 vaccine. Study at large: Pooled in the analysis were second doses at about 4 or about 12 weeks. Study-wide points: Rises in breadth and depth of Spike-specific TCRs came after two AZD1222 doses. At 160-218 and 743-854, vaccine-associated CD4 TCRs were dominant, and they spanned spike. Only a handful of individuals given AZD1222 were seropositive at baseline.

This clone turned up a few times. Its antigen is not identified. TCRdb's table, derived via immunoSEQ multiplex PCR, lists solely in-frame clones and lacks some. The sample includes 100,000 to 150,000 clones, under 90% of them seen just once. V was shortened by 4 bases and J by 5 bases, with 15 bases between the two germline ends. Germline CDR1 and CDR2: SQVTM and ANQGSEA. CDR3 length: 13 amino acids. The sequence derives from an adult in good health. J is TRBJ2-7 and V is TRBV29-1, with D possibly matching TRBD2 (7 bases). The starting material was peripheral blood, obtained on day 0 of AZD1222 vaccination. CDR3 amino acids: CSVVTRGAHEQYF. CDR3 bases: TGCAGCGTTGTAACCCGGGGGGCACACGAGCAGTACTTC.